This is a list of T cell receptor beta chains from one sample in a study of cytomegalovirus exposure and HLA in healthy donors. TCRdb's copy holds only in-frame clones and misses some; the assay was immunoSEQ multiplex PCR. The sample has approximately 76,000 clones, about 69% seen once; the top ten hold about 15%. Sequenced input: PBMCs. Receptor source: a woman in her forties in good health and CMV-seropositive. CDR3s leave out the opening cysteine and the closing phenylalanine or tryptophan.

v_call: TRBV28
cdr3_aa: ASRGSGWNTEAF

v_call: TRBV9
cdr3_aa: ASSALMTSGMSDTQY

v_call: TRBV6-1
cdr3_aa: ASSEAQMVPYEQY

v_call: TRBV15
cdr3_aa: ATSRELAGGPSTDTQY

v_call: TRBV7-9
cdr3_aa: ASSLGQVDYGYT

v_call: TRBV6-1
cdr3_aa: ASNPGGTSYEQY

v_call: TRBV15
cdr3_aa: ATSTTGGAETQY

v_call: TRBV20-1
cdr3_aa: SASVLNEQF

v_call: TRBV10-3
cdr3_aa: AMKPNQQGSASGAF

v_call: TRBV5-6
cdr3_aa: ASGGSRTGYT

v_call: TRBV7-9
cdr3_aa: ASSSDRGKFQGKTQY

v_call: TRBV18
cdr3_aa: ASSPPTGTGGYEQY

v_call: TRBV4-2
cdr3_aa: ASLSGGNEKLF

v_call: TRBV27
cdr3_aa: ASSSGHNYGYT

v_call: TRBV28
cdr3_aa: ASSETGTGYGYT

v_call: TRBV18
cdr3_aa: ASSPPAGTGNYQPQH

v_call: TRBV6-1
cdr3_aa: ASRQIPYEQY

v_call: TRBV27
cdr3_aa: ASSRKTASNEKLF

v_call: TRBV7-9
cdr3_aa: ASSTNAGNTIY

v_call: TRBV27
cdr3_aa: ASSSGLGNQPQH

v_call: TRBV5-1
cdr3_aa: ASSQYSRGQDEQF

v_call: TRBV7-8
cdr3_aa: ASSRGSYNSPLH

v_call: TRBV19
cdr3_aa: ASSNYGQLGKLF

v_call: TRBV5-6
cdr3_aa: ASSLASTSADTQY

v_call: TRBV7-2
cdr3_aa: ASSLEGGGGYGYT

v_call: TRBV7-2
cdr3_aa: ASSLGLEIYEQY

v_call: TRBV4-3
cdr3_aa: ASSQEAGTGETQY

v_call: TRBV9
cdr3_aa: ASSGSGQGGVNSGANVLT

v_call: TRBV5-8
cdr3_aa: ASSLGAGLTDTQY

v_call: TRBV4-2
cdr3_aa: ASSQVSGRGSEQF

v_call: TRBV10-2
cdr3_aa: ASSPTGGANYGYT